The 4 T cell receptor beta chains in this list originate from one sample, sequenced in a study of blood T cell repertoires in COVID-19. TCRdb keeps only in-frame clones here, not all; method: immunoSEQ multiplex PCR. Here the sample spans a few hundred thousand clones, roughly 85% being singletons. The specimen was peripheral blood. The receptor source for this set is a man between 50 and 59 years old who had recovered from COVID-19.

The table lists this clone with a few counts. This sequence joins TRBV15 and TRBJ2-2; 7 bases match TRBD1. This CDR3 spans 15 amino acids. After removal of 1 base from V and 6 bases from J, the junction contained 5 bases not matched to a gene. Germline values: CDR1 LNHNV, CDR2 YYDKDF (reference sequence). The CDR3 spells CATSRVDRVAGELFF. CDR3 coding DNA: TGTGCCACCAGCAGAGTTGACAGGGTTGCCGGGGAGCTGTTTTTT. Filled out from reference TRBV15 and TRBJ2-2, the complete variable domain reads DAMVIQNPRYQVTQFGKPVTLSCSQTLNHNVMYWYQQKSSQAPKLLFHYYDKDFNNEADTPDNFQSRRPNTSFCFLDIRSPGLGDTAMYLCATSRVDRVAGELFFGEGSRLTVL.

This clone was observed a single time. This chain connects TRBV10-3 to TRBJ2-3, with D maybe TRBD2 (6 bases). V dropped 0 bases and J dropped 1 base, with 8 bases sitting between them. The CDR3 totals 15 residues. The germline V gene has CDR1 ENHRY and CDR2 SYGVKD. Written as DNA, the CDR3 is TGTGCCATCAGTGAGTCGACTAGTGGCACAGATACGCAGTATTTT. This gives the protein CAISESTSGTDTQYF.

This chain joins TRBV7-9 and TRBJ1-3; possibly TRBD1 for D (5 bases). The ends were cut back, 1 base at V and 0 bases at J, with 10 bases in the middle. Germline V CDR1 and CDR2: SEHNR, FQNEAQ (reference sequence). The CDR3 totals 16 residues. This chain's CDR3 is CASSLVGAFSGNTIYF. The CDR3 nucleotides read TGTGCCAGCAGCTTAGTAGGGGCCTTCTCTGGAAACACCATATATTTT. The variable domain in full, completed from reference TRBV7-9 and TRBJ1-3, reads DTGVSQNPRHKITKRGQNVTFRCDPISEHNRLYWYRQTLGQGPEFLTYFQNEAQLEKSRLLSDRFSAERPKGSFSTLEIQRTEQGDSAMYLCASSLVGAFSGNTIYFGEGSWLTVV.

The chain has TRBV7-9 and TRBJ1-4; 9 bases are shared with TRBD1. The V gene's germline CDR1 is SEHNR and CDR2 FQNEAQ (reference sequence). V dropped 4 bases and J dropped 6; count of bases not matched to a gene: 9. This CDR3 is 16 amino acids long. The CDR3, as DNA: TGTGCCAGCAGCTCGGGGTCGGGACAGGGCCATGAAAAACTGTTTTTT. Protein product: CASSSGSGQGHEKLFF.